A selection of T cell receptor beta chains follows, all from one sample in a study of long-term antiretroviral therapy in people with HIV. Sequenced by immunoSEQ multiplex PCR; TCRdb stores in-frame clones only, minus some. The repertoire holds 15,000 to 20,000 clones, with about 91% as singletons. The sample in question was unsorted PBMCs, obtained 0.3 years after starting antiretroviral therapy. These receptors were obtained from a man aged 55 to 70 with HIV. Both conserved end residues are part of each CDR3. The D gene is left open where the match is weak. The size field is filled for only some rows; it gives once, few, many or a size class.

V	size	J	D	DNA	CDR3
TRBV7-8	-	TRBJ1-1	-	TGTGCCAGCAGCTTACAAGGAGGTAGCACTGAAGCTTTCTTT	CASSLQGGSTEAFF
TRBV5-8	-	TRBJ1-1	-	TGTGCCAGCAGCTTGAACCGGGGCACTGAAGCTTTCTTT	CASSLNRGTEAFF
TRBV7-9	-	TRBJ1-6	-	TGTGCCAGCAGAACAGGCCGTTTGTTGAATTCACCCCTCCACTTT	CASRTGRLLNSPLHF
TRBV7-9	once	TRBJ2-7	-	TGTGCCAGCAGCCAACGACAGGGAGGGCCCTACGAGCAGTACTTC	CASSQRQGGPYEQYF
TRBV7-9	few	TRBJ2-7	-	TGTGCCAGCAGCTTCGGGGCCGCCTACGAGCAGTACTTC	CASSFGAAYEQYF
TRBV28	-	TRBJ1-2	TRBD1	TGTGCCAGCAGCATCTCCGACAGGGGTGGCTACACCTTC	CASSISDRGGYTF
TRBV9	-	TRBJ1-1	TRBD1	TGTGCCAGCAGCTTTGGACAGGGGAACACTGAAGCTTTCTTT	CASSFGQGNTEAFF
TRBV29-1	-	TRBJ1-2	TRBD1	TGCAGCGCTGGGACAGGGGGCTTCAGTGGCTACACCTTC	CSAGTGGFSGYTF
TRBV10-3	-	TRBJ2-7	TRBD2	TGTGCCATCAGTGAGTCCCCCCCGACTAGCGGGAGGCCGTACGAGCAGTACTTC	CAISESPPTSGRPYEQYF
TRBV5-5	-	TRBJ1-1	-	TGTGCCAGCAGCTCGGTGGGGCTAAGGGCTTTCTTT	CASSSVGLRAFF
TRBV5-4	-	TRBJ2-7	TRBD1	TGTGCCAGCAGCATGGGACAGGGGGTACCCTACGAGCAGTACTTC	CASSMGQGVPYEQYF
TRBV4-1	-	TRBJ2-1	TRBD1	TGCGCCAGCAGCCAGACGACAGGGGTCTACAATGAGCAGTTCTTC	CASSQTTGVYNEQFF
TRBV28	-	TRBJ2-3	TRBD2	TGTGCCAGCAGTCAAGGGACTAGCGGGACGGCAGATACGCAGTATTTT	CASSQGTSGTADTQYF
TRBV28	-	TRBJ1-3	-	TGTGCCAGCAGTTTAATTGGGGAGGTGGGGGGAAACACCATATATTTT	CASSLIGEVGGNTIYF
TRBV18	-	TRBJ2-7	-	TGTGCCAGCTCAACCGGGGCCAACTACGAGCAGTACTTC	CASSTGANYEQYF
TRBV5-1	-	TRBJ2-3	TRBD2	TGCGCCAGCACCGTTGGGGGGGGGACCACAGATACGCAGTATTTT	CASTVGGGTTDTQYF
TRBV6-1	once	TRBJ2-7	-	TGTGCCAGCAGTGAGGGTCGCACAGCCCCCTACGAGCAGTACTTC	CASSEGRTAPYEQYF
TRBV28	-	TRBJ2-2	TRBD2	TGTGCCAGCAGTCCCCCCTGGCTAGCGGGGGCACCGCGAGAGCTGTTTTTT	CASSPPWLAGAPRELFF
TRBV5-5	-	TRBJ2-4	-	TGTGCCAGCAGCTTGGTACGGGTGGGCGCTGAAAACATTCAGTACTTC	CASSLVRVGAENIQYF
TRBV6-4	-	TRBJ1-5	-	TGTGCCAGCAGTGACTCAAACTATGTCGGCAATCAGCCCCAGCATTTT	CASSDSNYVGNQPQHF
TRBV7-2	-	TRBJ1-4	-	TGTGCCAGCAGCTCCGCGCCGGGGTTCGGAGGAGGATCGGAAAAACTGTTTTTT	CASSSAPGFGGGSEKLFF
TRBV5-6	-	TRBJ2-1	TRBD2	TGTGCCAGCAGCCCAGGACTAGCGGGATATGAGCAGTTCTTC	CASSPGLAGYEQFF
TRBV2	few	TRBJ1-5	TRBD1	TGTGCCAGCAACGGCGGGACAGGGTCGACCAAGGGTCAGCCCCAGCATTTT	CASNGGTGSTKGQPQHF
TRBV19	-	TRBJ2-7	TRBD2	TGTGCCACCGCAACGTTAGCGGGAAATCTCTACGAGCAGTACTTC	CATATLAGNLYEQYF
TRBV19	-	TRBJ1-2	-	TGTGCCAGTAGTATGGACACCCAGACCGGTAACTATGGCTACACCTTC	CASSMDTQTGNYGYTF
TRBV7-3	-	TRBJ2-7	-	TGTGCCAGCAGCTTAACTTCAGTCCGGGATCCCCACGAGCAGTACTTC	CASSLTSVRDPHEQYF
TRBV15	-	TRBJ2-7	-	TGTGCCACCAGCAGAGATCTCAGCGAAGGCGAGCAGTACTTC	CATSRDLSEGEQYF
TRBV5-1	-	TRBJ2-2	-	TGCGCCAGCAGCTTGTTGAGGAAAAAGGACACCGGGGAGCTGTTTTTT	CASSLLRKKDTGELFF
TRBV7-2	-	TRBJ2-7	TRBD2	TGTGCCAGCAGCTTACGCCCAGCGGGGGGGTCCTACGAGCAGTACTTC	CASSLRPAGGSYEQYF
TRBV4-3	medium-sized	TRBJ2-2	-	TGCGCCAGCAGCCAAGATTGGTGGGGTAGCGCCGGGGAGCTGTTTTTT	CASSQDWWGSAGELFF
TRBV29-1	-	TRBJ2-5	TRBD2	TGCAGCGCCAGCCAGCGGGAGTTCGGTTCACGGTACTTC	CSASQREFGSRYF
TRBV2	few	TRBJ2-3	TRBD2	TGTGCCAGCAGTGAGGGGCTAGCGGGAGACGCAGATACGCAGTATTTT	CASSEGLAGDADTQYF